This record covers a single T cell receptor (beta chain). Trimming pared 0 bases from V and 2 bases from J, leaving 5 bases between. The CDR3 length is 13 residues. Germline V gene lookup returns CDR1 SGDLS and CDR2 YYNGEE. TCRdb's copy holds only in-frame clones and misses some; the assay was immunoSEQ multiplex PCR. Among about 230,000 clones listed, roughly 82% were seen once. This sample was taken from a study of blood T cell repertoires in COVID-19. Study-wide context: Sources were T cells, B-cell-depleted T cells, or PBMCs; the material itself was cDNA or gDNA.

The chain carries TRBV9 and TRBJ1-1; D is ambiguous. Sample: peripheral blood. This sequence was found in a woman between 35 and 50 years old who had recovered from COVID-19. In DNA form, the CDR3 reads TGTGCCAGCAGCGTAGCCATTAACACTGAAGCTTTCTTT. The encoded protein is CASSVAINTEAFF.